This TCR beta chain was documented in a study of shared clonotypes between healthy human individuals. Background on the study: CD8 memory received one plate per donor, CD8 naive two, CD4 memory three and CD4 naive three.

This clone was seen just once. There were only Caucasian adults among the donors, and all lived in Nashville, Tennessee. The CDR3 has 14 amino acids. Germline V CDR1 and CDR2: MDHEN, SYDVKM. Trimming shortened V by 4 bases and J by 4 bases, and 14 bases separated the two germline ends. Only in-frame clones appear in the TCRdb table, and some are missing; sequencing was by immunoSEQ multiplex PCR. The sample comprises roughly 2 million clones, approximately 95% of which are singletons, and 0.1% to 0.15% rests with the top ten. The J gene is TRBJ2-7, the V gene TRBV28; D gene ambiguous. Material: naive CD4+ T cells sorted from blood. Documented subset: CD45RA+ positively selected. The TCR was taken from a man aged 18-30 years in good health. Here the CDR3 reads CASSSQTFPYEQYF. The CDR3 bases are TGTGCCAGCAGTTCACAGACGTTCCCTTACGAGCAGTACTTC.